The T cell receptor (beta chain) described here comes from a study of blood T cell repertoires in COVID-19. Sequenced by immunoSEQ multiplex PCR; TCRdb stores in-frame clones only, minus some. The data hold under 300,000 clones, with around 82% observed a single time. Per the germline V gene, CDR1 is KGHSH and CDR2 is LQKENI. J gave up 6 bases and V 1 base, and 3 bases lay outside the gene matches. The CDR3 contains 15 residues. The source is a woman in her 50s who had recovered from COVID-19. J is TRBJ1-4 and V is TRBV18; 9 bases map to TRBD1. The source material was peripheral blood. The CDR3 loop reads CASSPQQGADEKLFF. The CDR3 region has the DNA TGTGCCAGCTCACCACAACAGGGGGCTGATGAAAAACTGTTTTTT.